One and the same sample provided the 22 T cell receptor beta chains below, sequenced in a study of beta chain features in type 1 diabetes. The study, taken as a whole, reports: All four CD4+ subsets from Type 1 diabetes patients carried moderately but significantly shorter TCRB CDR3s.

Investigators reverse transcribed all isolated RNA, so they sequenced expressed TCRB transcripts. Measured with immunoSEQ multiplex PCR; TCRdb has only the in-frame clones, and not every one. The sample contains about 23,000 clones, roughly two thirds of which appear only once. These TCRs' antigens remain unknown. Sequencing used Tregs from blood. The receptors shown here come from a man between 18 and 29 years old with type 1 diabetes.

The genes are TRBV4-1 and TRBJ2-1; 10 bases line up with TRBD1. The V and J ends lost 1 base and 7 bases, in that order; junction bases with no gene match: 4. CDR1 MGHRA and CDR2 YSYEKL come from the germline V gene. CDR3 length equals 15 residues. CDR3 sequence (DNA): TGCGCCAGCAGCCAAGGACAGGGGGCAATAAATGAGCAGTTCTTC. Translated, it gives CASSQGQGAINEQFF.

This clone turned up a few times. V gene TRBV7-2 combines with J gene TRBJ2-4; 9 bases are a match to TRBD2. Germline V gene data show CDR1 as SGHTA and CDR2 as FQGNSA. There are 15 residues in the CDR3. With V trimmed by 3 bases and J by 9 bases, 9 bases remained unmatched. CDR3 amino acids: CASSFLAGEFGIQYF. Written as DNA, the CDR3 is TGTGCCAGCAGCTTCTTAGCGGGAGAGTTTGGCATTCAGTACTTC.

J is TRBJ1-6 and V is TRBV7-2, with 7 bases matching TRBD1. V was pared by 10 bases and J by 2 bases, with 11 bases of the junction left unmatched. CDR3 length: 16 amino acids. Germline V gene lookup returns CDR1 SGHTA and CDR2 FQGNSA. DNA for the CDR3: TGTGCCACCGTCAAAGGGGACAGAACCTATAATTCACCCCTCCACTTT. Translating it yields CATVKGDRTYNSPLHF.

This clone has only a few counts. The rearrangement links TRBV29-1 to TRBJ2-1; TRBD1 matches 10 bases. V was pared by 6 bases and J by 2 bases, with 13 bases of the junction left unmatched. This CDR3 is 17 amino acids long. Germline V lookup: CDR1 SQVTM, CDR2 ANQGSEA. The chain's CDR3 is CSVQSQKTGGPYNEQFF. CDR3 nucleotide sequence: TGCAGCGTCCAATCTCAAAAGACAGGGGGCCCCTACAATGAGCAGTTCTTC.

The chain joins TRBV30 to TRBJ1-2; D may be TRBD1 (6 bases). The V and J ends lost 4 bases and 4 bases respectively, with 10 bases between them. Germline CDR1 and CDR2: GTSNPN and SVGIG (reference sequence). The length of the CDR3 is 12 residues. CDR3 residues: CAWIRGGYGYTF. In DNA form, the CDR3 reads TGTGCCTGGATTAGGGGGGGCTATGGCTACACCTTC.

There are a few counts of this clone. The V and J genes are TRBV30 and TRBJ1-6, with D possibly TRBD1 on 5 matching bases. The CDR3 runs to 14 residues. The V gene lost 0 bases and the J gene lost 8 bases, with 11 bases spanning the gap. The germline V gene has CDR1 GTSNPN and CDR2 SVGIG (reference sequence). The CDR3 bases are TGTGCCTGGAGTGTGCCCGGGGGGGATTCACCCCTCCACTTT. Translated, it gives CAWSVPGGDSPLHF.

The chain uses TRBV7-2 and TRBJ1-1, with TRBD1 as a possible D gene (6 bases). V was trimmed by 5 bases and J by 4 bases, leaving 14 bases between them. Looked up from germline, CDR1 is SGHTA and CDR2 is FQGNSA. The length of the CDR3 is 14 residues. The CDR3 coding sequence is TGTGCCAGCAGCCTTGGACAGAGTTCCACTGAAGCTTTCTTT. Protein: CASSLGQSSTEAFF.

The chain has TRBV5-1 and TRBJ2-7; possibly TRBD1 for D (6 bases). Germline V gives CDR1 SGHRS, CDR2 YFSETQ. The CDR3 has 14 residues. The V and J ends lost 4 bases and 2 bases respectively, with 13 bases between them. In nucleotides, the CDR3 is TGCGCCAGCAGCCCACTGACAGGAACCTACGAGCAGTACTTC. As protein: CASSPLTGTYEQYF.

The rearrangement uses TRBV7-9 and TRBJ2-1, with a possible D match to TRBD1 (6 bases). The germline CDR1 and CDR2 sequences are SEHNR and FQNEAQ (reference sequence). The CDR3 is made up of 14 amino acids. V gave up 7 bases and J gave up 3 bases, with 13 bases separating them. In nucleotides, the CDR3 is TGTGCCAGCACTCCTCGGGACAACTACAATGAGCAGTTCTTC. Protein product: CASTPRDNYNEQFF.

The V and J genes are TRBV28 and TRBJ1-2; possible D gene TRBD1, 5 bases. CDR1 is MDHEN and CDR2 is SYDVKM in the germline V gene. The CDR3 totals 11 residues. Trimming pared 10 bases from V and 7 bases from J, leaving 13 bases between. The chain's CDR3 is CAIQVGGGYTF. The CDR3 DNA is TGTGCCATCCAAGTCGGGGGTGGCTACACCTTC.

CDR3 sequence reads: CAWSAKQQETQYF. The CDR3 DNA reads as TGTGCCTGGAGTGCCAAACAACAAGAGACCCAGTACTTC. The chain recombines TRBV30 with TRBJ2-5; no definite D call. Deletions cut 1 base from V and 2 bases from J, with 8 bases between. The germline V gene encodes CDR1 GTSNPN and CDR2 SVGIG (reference sequence). The CDR3 has 13 residues.

The chain is built from TRBV10-3 and TRBJ2-1; 12 nucleotides match TRBD2. The CDR3 runs 20 residues. V gave up 7 bases and J gave up 2 bases; unmatched junction bases: 18. Germline V gene data show CDR1 as ENHRY and CDR2 as SYGVKD. The CDR3 DNA reads TGTGCCATCATGTCTCAGTTTGCTAGCGGGAGGGCGAGGACCTACAATGAGCAGTTCTTC. As protein: CAIMSQFASGRARTYNEQFF.

This clone was observed a handful of times. The rearrangement links TRBV27 to TRBJ2-7; 7 bases are a match to TRBD1. The germline CDR1 and CDR2 sequences are MNHEY and SMNVEV (reference sequence). The CDR3 length is 11 residues. The junction had 2 bases not matched to a gene; V was cut back by 9 bases and J by 3 bases. The DNA for the CDR3 is TGTGCCAGGGCAGGGGGCTACGAGCAGTACTTC. Translated, it gives CARAGGYEQYF.

The V call is TRBV11-2, the J call TRBJ2-1, with D possibly matching TRBD2 (6 bases). This CDR3 is built from 14 residues. Trimming took off 4 bases at V and 6 bases at J, with 13 bases between the two ends. CDR1 and CDR2 (germline): SGHAT, FQNNGV. CDR3 amino acids: CASSSGLLINEQFF. The CDR3 DNA is TGTGCCAGCAGCTCGGGACTCCTAATCAATGAGCAGTTCTTC.

The V and J genes are TRBV5-6 and TRBJ1-1; the D is unclear. V lost 1 base and J lost 7, with 8 bases in between. Per germline, CDR1 SGHDT and CDR2 YYEEEE. The CDR3 extends over 12 amino acids. The DNA for the CDR3 is TGTGCCAGCAGCTTGACCGGGTTTGAAGCTTTCTTT. This gives the protein CASSLTGFEAFF.

V and J are TRBV19 and TRBJ1-2, with D possibly being TRBD1 (6 bases). Germline lookup yields CDR1 LNHDA and CDR2 SQIVND (reference sequence). The V and J ends lost 6 bases and 4 bases respectively, with 9 bases between them. The CDR3 is 12 amino acids. The CDR3 sequence: CASRRDIYGYTF. The CDR3 bases are TGTGCCAGTAGAAGGGACATCTATGGCTACACCTTC.

The V call is TRBV29-1, the J call TRBJ1-5; D perhaps matches TRBD1 (6 bases). The CDR3 extends over 13 amino acids. Germline loops: CDR1 SQVTM, CDR2 ANQGSEA. Deletions cut 7 bases from V and 5 bases from J, with 15 bases between. The CDR3 reads CSAGGGADQPQHF. The CDR3 DNA reads as TGCAGCGCCGGAGGGGGGGCGGATCAGCCCCAGCATTTT.

V usage is TRBV5-4 and J usage is TRBJ2-1; 12 bases align to TRBD2. J lost 6 bases, V lost 0 bases, and 7 bases had no gene match. The CDR3 covers 17 residues. Germline values: CDR1 SGHNT, CDR2 YYREEE (reference sequence). CDR3 protein: CASSLEASGRVFNEQFF. The CDR3, as DNA: TGTGCCAGCAGCTTGGAGGCTAGCGGGAGGGTCTTCAATGAGCAGTTCTTC.

This clone was seen only once. The chain joins TRBV27 to TRBJ2-7, with TRBD1 matching over 7 bases. CDR1 and CDR2 (germline): MNHEY, SMNVEV (reference sequence). V lost 0 bases and J lost 4; bases outside the gene matches: 12. There are 17 residues in the CDR3. The CDR3 is CASSLSSPGQRRYEQYF. The CDR3 coding sequence is TGTGCCAGCAGTTTATCGTCTCCGGGACAGAGAAGGTACGAGCAGTACTTC.

The V gene is TRBV28, the J gene TRBJ1-2, with 9 bases that match TRBD1. The CDR3 runs 13 residues. The V gene end was trimmed by 6 bases and the J gene end by 7 bases; junction bases not matched to a gene: 6. Germline values: CDR1 MDHEN, CDR2 SYDVKM. DNA for the CDR3: TGTGCCAGCAGGGGGGGGACAGGGCTTGGCTACACCTTC. Translated: CASRGGTGLGYTF.

The chain combines TRBV14 with TRBJ2-7; the D gene is possibly TRBD2 (6 bases). Germline-derived CDR1 and CDR2 are SGHDN and FVKESK. V was shortened by 3 bases and J by 0 bases, with 21 bases between the two germline ends. The CDR3 runs 18 residues. The CDR3 DNA is TGTGCCAGCAGCCAGAGGGAAACCTCTAGCGCCTTCTCCTACGAGCAGTACTTC. It encodes CASSQRETSSAFSYEQYF.

The chain recombines TRBV28 with TRBJ2-1; 7 nucleotides line up with TRBD2. CDR3 length: 15 amino acids. With 3 bases clipped from V and 14 bases from J, the junction kept 16 bases outside the gene matches. Looked up from germline, CDR1 is MDHEN and CDR2 is SYDVKM. CDR3 in amino acids: CASSLAGTNNPVEFF. DNA for the CDR3: TGTGCCAGCAGTTTGGCCGGGACTAACAACCCTGTGGAGTTCTTC.